This TCR beta chain was identified during a study of blood T cells in healthy people across ages. The CDR3 length is 17 residues. V lost 4 bases and J lost 3; bases outside the gene matches: 14. The V gene's germline CDR1 is SEHNR and CDR2 FQNEAQ (reference sequence). This clonotype was seen many times. It was with a sample-barcoded 5' primer and a J-beta primer mix that a second PCR of roughly 7 to 12 cycles was run. MiXCR, run by TCRdb on the 5' RACE reads, gives a single entry per CDR3 protein. In the table there are fewer than 1.5 million distinct CDR3 sequences, around 42% of which are singletons.

What was sequenced was blood. The receptor comes from a woman aged 18-29 years in good health. The chain carries TRBV7-9 and TRBJ2-7; 8 bases are shared with TRBD1. The CDR3 loop reads CASSSSGAGQGLYEQYF. CDR3 coding DNA: TGTGCCAGCAGCTCTAGTGGGGCCGGACAGGGTCTCTACGAGCAGTACTTC. The variable domain in full, completed from reference TRBV7-9 and TRBJ2-7, reads DTGVSQNPRHKITKRGQNVTFRCDPISEHNRLYWYRQTLGQGPEFLTYFQNEAQLEKSRLLSDRFSAERPKGSFSTLEIQRTEQGDSAMYLCASSSSGAGQGLYEQYFGPGTRLTVT.